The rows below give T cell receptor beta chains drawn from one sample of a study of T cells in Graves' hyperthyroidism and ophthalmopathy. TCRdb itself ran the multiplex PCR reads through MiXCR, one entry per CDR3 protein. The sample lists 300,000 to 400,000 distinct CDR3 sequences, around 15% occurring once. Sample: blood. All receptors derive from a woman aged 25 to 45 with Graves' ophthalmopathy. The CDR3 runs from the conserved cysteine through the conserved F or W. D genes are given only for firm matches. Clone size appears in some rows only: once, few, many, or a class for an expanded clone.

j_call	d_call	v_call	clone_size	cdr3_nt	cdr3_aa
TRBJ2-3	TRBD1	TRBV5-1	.	TGCGCCAGCAGCCTAGGACAGGGTGAGGCAGATACGCAGTATTTT	CASSLGQGEADTQYF
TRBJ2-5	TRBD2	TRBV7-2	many	TGTGCCAGCAGCTTAGGGACTAGCTCGTGGGGGACCCAGTACTTC	CASSLGTSSWGTQYF
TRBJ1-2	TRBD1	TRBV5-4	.	TGTGCCAGCAGCTTCCTGGACGGACAGGGCGGAAGCGGCTACACCTTC	CASSFLDGQGGSGYTF
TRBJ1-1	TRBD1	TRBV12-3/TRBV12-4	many	TGTGCCAGCAGCATGACAGGGACGAACACTGAAGCTTTCTTT	CASSMTGTNTEAFF
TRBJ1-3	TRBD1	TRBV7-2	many	TGTGCCAGCAGCGGGACAGCTTACTCTGGAAACACCATATATTTT	CASSGTAYSGNTIYF
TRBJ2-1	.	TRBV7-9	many	TGTGCCAGCAGCCTGCCGAGGGGGTTACGGGAGCAGTTCTTC	CASSLPRGLREQFF
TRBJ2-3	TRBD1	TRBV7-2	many	TGTGCCAGCAGCTTTACAGGGGGCGAGATAACAGATACGCAGTATTTT	CASSFTGGEITDTQYF
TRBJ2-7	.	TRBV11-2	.	TGTGCCAGCGCCCAAGCGCAGTACGAGCAGTACTTC	CASAQAQYEQYF
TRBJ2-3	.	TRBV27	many	TGTGCCAGCAGTCCCTTGAGAGATACGCAGTATTTT	CASSPLRDTQYF
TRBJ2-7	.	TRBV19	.	TGTGCCAGTAGGCCAAACTCCTACGAGCAGTACTTC	CASRPNSYEQYF
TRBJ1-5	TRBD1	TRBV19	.	TGTGCCACCGCCGGGACAGGGATTCAGCCCCAGCATTTT	CATAGTGIQPQHF
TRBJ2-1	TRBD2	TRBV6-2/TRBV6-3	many	TGTGCCAGCGATACAATTCGCAATCTACTAGCGGGGGGGCCTTACAATGAGCAGTTCTTC	CASDTIRNLLAGGPYNEQFF
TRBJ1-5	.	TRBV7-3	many	TGTGCCAGCAGCTTAACTCCGGATCAGCCCCAGCATTTT	CASSLTPDQPQHF
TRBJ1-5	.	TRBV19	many	TGTGCCAGTACCGCTTTATCGCTTAGCAATCAGCCCCAGCATTTT	CASTALSLSNQPQHF
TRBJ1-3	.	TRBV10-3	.	TGTGCCATCAGTGAGGGTCCGGGACCCACGACCTCTGGAAACACCATATATTTT	CAISEGPGPTTSGNTIYF
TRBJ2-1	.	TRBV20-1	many	TGCAGTGCTAGAGGGCCCGCGGTAACGCGCAATGAGCAGTTCTTC	CSARGPAVTRNEQFF
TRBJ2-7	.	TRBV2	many	TGTGCCAGCAGTGACTGGGTTTTGTACGAGCAGTACTTC	CASSDWVLYEQYF
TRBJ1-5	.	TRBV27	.	TGTGCCACCTCCCAACAGAATAGCAATCAGCCCCAGCATTTT	CATSQQNSNQPQHF
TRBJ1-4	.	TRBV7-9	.	TGTGCCAGCAGCTTAGAGTTCGGGGATGAAAAACTGTTTTTT	CASSLEFGDEKLFF
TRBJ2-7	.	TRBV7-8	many	TGTGCCAGCAGCCCACAGTTCCGTTACGAGCAGTACTTC	CASSPQFRYEQYF
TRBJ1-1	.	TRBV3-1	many	TGTGCCAGCAGCCAATCCGGGGCCACTGAAGCTTTCTTT	CASSQSGATEAFF
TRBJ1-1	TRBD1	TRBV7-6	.	TGTGCCAGCCAGGGGGCTGGTGAAGCTTTCTTT	CASQGAGEAFF
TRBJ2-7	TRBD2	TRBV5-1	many	TGCGCCAGCAGCTCGGGACTAGCGGATAACTACGAGCAGTACTTC	CASSSGLADNYEQYF
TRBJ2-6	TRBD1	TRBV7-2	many	TGTGCCAGCAGCGCCCGCCCCGGGACAGGGATCTCTGGGGCCAACGTCCTGACTTTC	CASSARPGTGISGANVLTF
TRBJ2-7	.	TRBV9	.	TGTGCCAGCAGCGTACAGGAGGGACCCTACGAGCAGTACTTC	CASSVQEGPYEQYF
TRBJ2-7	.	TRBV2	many	TGTGCCAGCAAAGAATCACACGGGCTGGGGTACGAGCAGTACTTC	CASKESHGLGYEQYF
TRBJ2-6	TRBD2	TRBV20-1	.	TGCAGTGCTAGAGTACAGCGGGGGGGCCCCGGCTCTGGGGCCAACGTCCTGACTTTC	CSARVQRGGPGSGANVLTF
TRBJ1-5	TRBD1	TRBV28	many	TGTGCCAGCAGTTTAATTGTTCGTGACAGGGGGTCGGGATATAGCAATCAGCCCCAGCATTTT	CASSLIVRDRGSGYSNQPQHF
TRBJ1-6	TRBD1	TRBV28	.	TGTGCCAGCAGTTTTTTAGGGACAGGGGGCAATTCACCCCTCCACTTT	CASSFLGTGGNSPLHF
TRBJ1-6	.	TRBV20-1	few	TGCAGTGCTAAAAATCAGGGGTTTAATTCACCCCTCCACTTT	CSAKNQGFNSPLHF
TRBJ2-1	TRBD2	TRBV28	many	TGTGCCAGCAGTTTATGGACTAGCGGGGCATCCCGTCATGAGCAGTTCTTC	CASSLWTSGASRHEQFF
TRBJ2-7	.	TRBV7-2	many	TGTGCCAGCAGCTTATCGGGTAACAGGGGGGGCGAGCAGTACTTC	CASSLSGNRGGEQYF
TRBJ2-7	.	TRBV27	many	TGTGCCAGCAGCAAGCCGGGCCACAGGTCCGAGCAGTACTTC	CASSKPGHRSEQYF
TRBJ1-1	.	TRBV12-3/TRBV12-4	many	TGTGCCAGCAGCCTTACGTTTGTACGGGCTGAAGCTTTCTTT	CASSLTFVRAEAFF
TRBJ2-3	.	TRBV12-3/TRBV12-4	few	TGTGCCAGCACCCCGGGAACTAGCCCGTCCCCCACAGATACGCAGTATTTT	CASTPGTSPSPTDTQYF
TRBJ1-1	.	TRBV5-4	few	TGTGCCAGCAGCTCACCCACAGGGCCCCAAGCCGACACTGAAGCTTTCTTT	CASSSPTGPQADTEAFF
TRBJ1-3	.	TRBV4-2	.	TGTGCCAGCAGCCAGGAGGGACACTTGCTCTCTGGAAACACCATATATTTT	CASSQEGHLLSGNTIYF
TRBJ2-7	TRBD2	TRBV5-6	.	TGTGCCAGCAGCTTAACTAGCGGAGTCTCCTACGAGCAGTACTTC	CASSLTSGVSYEQYF
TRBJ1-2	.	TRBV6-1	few	TGTGCCAGCAGCCCCTGGGTTGGGGCGTATGGCTACACCTTC	CASSPWVGAYGYTF
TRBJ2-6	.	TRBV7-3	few	TGTGCCAGCAGCTTAACTTTCAGGTTGACTGGGGCCAACGTCCTGACTTTC	CASSLTFRLTGANVLTF
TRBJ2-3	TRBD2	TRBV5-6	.	TGTGCCAGCAGCGGGATGGGACTAGCGGGACTCGGGGACACGCAGTATTTT	CASSGMGLAGLGDTQYF
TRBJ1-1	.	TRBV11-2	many	TGTGCCAGCAGCCCTTGGACAGATAACACTGAAGCTTTCTTT	CASSPWTDNTEAFF